This passage covers 32 T cell receptor beta chains from one sample sequenced in a study of shared clonotypes between healthy human individuals (TCRdb year 2020). To prepare the library, the immunoSEQ multiplex PCR assay was applied. Held by TCRdb, this immuneACCESS table contains in-frame sequences only and omits some clones. Under half of the omission traces to an unresolved V gene where checked; the cause of the rest is unknown. The sample yields 2 million to 2.5 million clones; 90% to 97% were counted once. The ten largest clones capture approximately 0.13% of the sample. What was sequenced was naive CD4+ T cells sorted from blood. The intended sense of this specimen's cell subset or site label: CD45RA+ positively selected. Every receptor here comes from a man younger than 30 in good health.

The chain combines TRBV5-1 with TRBJ1-1; TRBD1 aligns across 9 bases. Germline loops: CDR1 SGHRS, CDR2 YFSETQ. V lost 4 bases and J lost 7; bases outside the gene matches: 11. The CDR3 spans 15 residues. The CDR3 spells CASSPRDRDAGEAFF. CDR3 coding DNA: TGCGCCAGCAGCCCCCGGGACAGGGACGCCGGTGAAGCTTTCTTT. The variable domain in full, completed from reference TRBV5-1 and TRBJ1-1, reads KAGVTQTPRYLIKTRGQQVTLSCSPISGHRSVSWYQQTPGQGLQFLFEYFSETQRNKGNFPGRFSGRQFSNSRSEMNVSTLELGDSALYLCASSPRDRDAGEAFFGQGTRLTVV.

The genes are TRBV2 and TRBJ2-3; 14 bases map to TRBD2. CDR3 length: 15 residues. V shed 3 bases and J 7 bases; nucleotides not matched to a gene: 3. Germline lookup yields CDR1 SNHLY and CDR2 FYNNEI. DNA for the CDR3: TGTGCCAGCAGTGACGGGACTAGCGGGGGAAATACGCAGTATTTT. It codes for CASSDGTSGGNTQYF. Looking up the rest from reference TRBV2 and TRBJ2-3 gives the full variable domain: EPEVTQTPSHQVTQMGQEVILRCVPISNHLYFYWYRQILGQKVEFLVSFYNNEISEKSEIFDDQFSVERPDGSNFTLKIRSTKLEDSAMYFCASSDGTSGGNTQYFGPGTRLTVL.

V is TRBV18 and J is TRBJ1-1; D ambiguous. V was cut by 4 bases and J by 1 base, with 10 bases left in between. The CDR3 is made up of 14 amino acids. Germline loops: CDR1 KGHSH, CDR2 LQKENI. The CDR3 is CASSRIRSNTEAFF. The CDR3 bases are TGTGCCAGCTCACGAATCCGATCGAACACTGAAGCTTTCTTT.

The chain recombines TRBV19 with TRBJ2-3; tentatively, D is TRBD2 (5 bases). Trimming removed 3 bases from V and 5 bases from J, with 21 bases in between. The CDR3 contains 17 residues. CDR1 is LNHDA, CDR2 SQIVND, per germline (reference sequence). The CDR3 loop is CASSIGPGKGGVDTQYF. The CDR3, as DNA: TGTGCCAGTAGTATTGGCCCCGGGAAGGGCGGAGTAGATACGCAGTATTTT.

V usage is TRBV6-6 and J usage is TRBJ2-1, with TRBD1 as a possible D gene (5 bases). The CDR3 is made up of 14 amino acids. In germline, CDR1 is MNHNY, CDR2 SVGAGI (reference sequence). V lost 5 bases, J lost 7 bases, and 15 bases lay in between. The CDR3 coding sequence is TGTGCCAGCAGTACCCCACAGGTGACAAATGAGCAGTTCTTC. Translated: CASSTPQVTNEQFF.

V usage is TRBV18 and J usage is TRBJ2-3; 10 bases line up with TRBD2. The V gene end was trimmed by 2 bases and the J gene end by 6 bases; junction bases not matched to a gene: 2. The CDR3 runs to 14 residues. Germline V gene data show CDR1 as KGHSH and CDR2 as LQKENI. CDR3 sequence reads: CASSPDSGRDTQYF. The CDR3 region has the DNA TGTGCCAGCTCACCAGATAGCGGGAGGGATACGCAGTATTTT.

The chain uses TRBV30 and TRBJ2-1; D is possibly TRBD1 or TRBD2 (5 bases each). Trimming pared 4 bases from V and 10 bases from J, leaving 17 bases between. CDR3 length: 13 residues. The germline CDR1 and CDR2 sequences are GTSNPN and SVGIG (reference sequence). Here the CDR3 DNA reads TGTGCCTGGACCCCCGGCTTTAGGGACGAGCAGTTCTTC. Translation: CAWTPGFRDEQFF.

With respect to this clone: This CDR3 is also generated by other DNA sequences in the sample. J is TRBJ2-7 and V is TRBV5-1; 8 nucleotides match TRBD1. Germline CDR1 reads SGHRS; CDR2 reads YFSETQ. The CDR3 runs to 14 residues. Unmatched junction bases numbered 9, after V lost 7 bases and J lost 3 bases. In DNA form, the CDR3 reads TGCGCCAGCTCTTCGGGGACAGGAGTCTACGAGCAGTACTTC. Protein: CASSSGTGVYEQYF.

Remarks on this clone: Other nucleotide sequences from this sample produce the same CDR3. The chain is built from TRBV7-9 and TRBJ2-5; D unresolved. The CDR3 extends over 12 amino acids. Germline lookup yields CDR1 SEHNR and CDR2 FQNEAQ (reference sequence). The V gene lost 1 base and the J gene lost 5 bases, with 5 bases spanning the gap. CDR3 protein: CASSLVLETQYF. For the CDR3, the DNA is TGTGCCAGCAGCTTAGTGCTCGAGACCCAGTACTTC.

V gene TRBV5-1 combines with J gene TRBJ2-6, with a possible D match to TRBD2 (6 bases). V dropped 2 bases and J dropped 4 bases, with 13 bases sitting between them. The germline V gene encodes CDR1 SGHRS and CDR2 YFSETQ. The CDR3 covers 16 residues. CDR3 loop: CASSLIGGVGANVLTF. Here the CDR3 DNA reads TGCGCCAGCAGCTTAATTGGAGGGGTCGGGGCCAACGTCCTGACTTTC. Drawing the rest from reference TRBV5-1 and TRBJ2-6, the complete variable domain is KAGVTQTPRYLIKTRGQQVTLSCSPISGHRSVSWYQQTPGQGLQFLFEYFSETQRNKGNFPGRFSGRQFSNSRSEMNVSTLELGDSALYLCASSLIGGVGANVLTFGAGSRLTVL.

This rearrangement joins TRBV18 to TRBJ2-1, with D unresolved. Trimming shortened V by 3 bases and J by 8 bases, and 8 bases separated the two germline ends. Per germline, CDR1 KGHSH and CDR2 LQKENI. CDR3 length: 12 amino acids. The CDR3 loop is CASSPLADEQFF. CDR3 nucleotide sequence: TGTGCCAGCTCACCCCTGGCGGATGAGCAGTTCTTC.

In DNA form, the CDR3 reads TGTGCCAGCAGTGAAGGTGCCGGGGCCCAAGAGACCCAGTACTTC. It specifies CASSEGAGAQETQYF. The rearrangement links TRBV2 to TRBJ2-5, with D perhaps given as TRBD1 or TRBD2 (5 bases each). The CDR3 spans 15 residues. From germline, CDR1 is SNHLY and CDR2 FYNNEI. V lost 1 base to trimming and J lost 1 base, with 10 bases between them.

V gene TRBV19 combines with J gene TRBJ1-2; maybe TRBD1 (5 bases). From germline, CDR1 is LNHDA and CDR2 SQIVND (reference sequence). V lost 1 base, J lost 2 bases, and 11 bases lay in between. The CDR3 has 15 amino acids. The CDR3 here is CASSIGRGGNYGYTF. The CDR3 DNA sequence: TGTGCCAGTAGTATAGGGAGGGGAGGAAACTATGGCTACACCTTC.

The chain couples TRBV29-1 to TRBJ2-1, with 7 bases lining up with TRBD1. This CDR3 is 14 amino acids long. V lost 4 bases and J lost 0; bases outside the gene matches: 3. Per the germline V gene, CDR1 is SQVTM and CDR2 is ANQGSEA. CDR3 protein: CSVARTGSYNEQFF. The DNA of the CDR3 is TGCAGCGTTGCCCGGACAGGCTCCTACAATGAGCAGTTCTTC.

The gene calls are TRBV28 and TRBJ1-2; D ambiguous. V was clipped by 5 bases and J by 0 bases, with 16 bases between them. The length of the CDR3 is 16 residues. Germline CDR1 reads MDHEN; CDR2 reads SYDVKM. The CDR3 reads CASSPHLAGTNYGYTF. For the CDR3, the DNA is TGTGCCAGCAGTCCACATCTCGCGGGGACTAACTATGGCTACACCTTC.

The chain employs TRBV2 and TRBJ2-5, with D possibly matching TRBD2 (5 bases). The V and J ends lost 4 bases and 7 bases respectively, with 13 bases between them. CDR3 length equals 13 residues. CDR1 and CDR2 (germline): SNHLY, FYNNEI. The DNA for the CDR3 is TGTGCCAGCAGTGGGACTCTGGACGGGACCCAGTACTTC. It codes for CASSGTLDGTQYF.

The chain combines TRBV5-4 with TRBJ1-1; no firm D call. The CDR3 spans 12 residues. Germline V gives CDR1 SGHNT, CDR2 YYREEE (reference sequence). Between the trimmed V and J ends, which lost 4 bases and 11 bases, there was a span of 15 bases. CDR3 residues: CASSAETRAAFF. Here the CDR3 DNA reads TGTGCCAGCAGCGCTGAAACACGGGCCGCTTTCTTT.

With respect to this clone: The junction departs from germline at one end; a sequencing error may be responsible. The J gene is TRBJ1-2, the V gene TRBV18; D call uncertain. The CDR3 has 13 amino acids. Per germline, CDR1 KGHSH and CDR2 LQKENI. The CDR3 region is CASSPGPLYGCTF. CDR3 sequence (DNA): TGTGCCAGCTCACCAGGACCGCTCTATGGCTGCACCTTC. Full variable domain (rest looked up from reference TRBV18 and TRBJ1-2): NAGVMQNPRHLVRRRGQEARLRCSPMKGHSHVYWYRQLPEEGLKFMVYLQKENIIDESGMPKERFSAEFPKEGPSILRIQQVVRGDSAAYFCASSPGPLYGCTFGSGTRLTVV.

The rearrangement links TRBV11-2 to TRBJ2-1; 9 bases line up with TRBD2. Unmatched junction bases numbered 11, after V lost 3 bases and J lost 8 bases. CDR1 SGHAT and CDR2 FQNNGV come from the germline V gene. This CDR3 is built from 16 residues. This chain's CDR3 is CASSFTGLAVSDEQFF. The CDR3 bases are TGTGCCAGCAGCTTCACGGGACTAGCAGTGAGTGATGAGCAGTTCTTC.

The chain links TRBV30 to TRBJ1-4; no clear D. Germline CDR1 and CDR2: GTSNPN and SVGIG (reference sequence). The CDR3 consists of 14 residues. Trimming cost V 5 bases and J 4 bases, with 14 bases left between them. The CDR3 DNA reads as TGTGCCTGGGGTACGGGCTTGGGTAATGAAAAACTGTTTTTT. This encodes CAWGTGLGNEKLFF.

The V gene is TRBV5-6, the J gene TRBJ2-1; TRBD1 is a possible D gene (6 bases). CDR1 is SGHDT, CDR2 YYEEEE, per germline. This CDR3 contains 15 residues. Between the trimmed V and J ends, which lost 7 bases and 5 bases, there was a span of 19 bases. This CDR3 reads CASYETGFPNNEQFF. The DNA for the CDR3 is TGTGCCAGCTATGAAACAGGGTTCCCCAACAATGAGCAGTTCTTC.

V usage is TRBV27 and J usage is TRBJ2-2; D not certain. V was cut by 5 bases and J by 3 bases, with 13 bases left in between. The CDR3 has 15 residues. Germline CDR1 and CDR2: MNHEY and SMNVEV (reference sequence). CDR3 coding DNA: TGTGCCAGCAGTGCCACGGATCGGGACACCGGGGAGCTGTTTTTT. Translated, it gives CASSATDRDTGELFF.

The J gene is TRBJ2-1, the V gene TRBV5-1, with TRBD2 matching 10 bases. The germline V gene has CDR1 SGHRS and CDR2 YFSETQ. The V gene end was trimmed by 4 bases and the J gene end by 8 bases; junction bases not matched to a gene: 9. The CDR3 is 15 residues long. The CDR3, as DNA: TGCGCCAGCAGCCCCCTAGCGGGAGCCAAGGATGAGCAGTTCTTC. Translation gives CASSPLAGAKDEQFF. Full variable domain (missing parts from reference TRBV5-1 and TRBJ2-1): KAGVTQTPRYLIKTRGQQVTLSCSPISGHRSVSWYQQTPGQGLQFLFEYFSETQRNKGNFPGRFSGRQFSNSRSEMNVSTLELGDSALYLCASSPLAGAKDEQFFGPGTRLTVL.

J is TRBJ1-3 and V is TRBV11-2; maybe TRBD1 (5 bases). The germline V and J ends were trimmed by 2 bases and 0 bases, with 11 bases remaining between them. CDR1 is SGHAT and CDR2 is FQNNGV in the germline V gene. The CDR3 length is 16 residues. DNA for the CDR3: TGTGCCAGCAGCTTAACCGGGACCCCCTCTGGAAACACCATATATTTT. Protein sequence: CASSLTGTPSGNTIYF.

Note on this clone: The sample has other DNA sequences that encode this CDR3 too. The genes are TRBV6-5 and TRBJ2-7, with 7 nucleotides matching TRBD1. The CDR3 has 14 amino acids. CDR1 and CDR2 from the germline V gene are MNHEY and SVGAGI. The ends lost 2 bases at V and 4 bases at J; junction bases unmatched: 5. The CDR3 DNA is TGTGCCAGCAGTTACCGGGACAGAGATTACGAGCAGTACTTC. It yields the protein CASSYRDRDYEQYF.

The chain recombines TRBV28 with TRBJ2-7, with 8 bases matching TRBD1. Germline CDR1 and CDR2: MDHEN and SYDVKM. Unmatched junction bases numbered 12, after V lost 4 bases and J lost 4 bases. CDR3 size: 16 residues. CDR3 amino acids: CASSSPNTGGAYEQYF. The CDR3 DNA reads as TGTGCCAGCAGTTCACCCAACACAGGGGGAGCATACGAGCAGTACTTC.

The chain combines TRBV5-1 with TRBJ2-7; 9 bases are shared with TRBD1. CDR3 length: 15 residues. The ends lost 4 bases at V and 5 bases at J; junction bases unmatched: 10. CDR1 SGHRS and CDR2 YFSETQ come from the germline V gene. CDR3 amino acids: CASSPGDRDFNEQYF. The CDR3, as DNA: TGCGCCAGCAGCCCAGGGGACAGGGACTTTAACGAGCAGTACTTC.

The V call is TRBV5-6, the J call TRBJ2-5; tentatively, D is TRBD1 or TRBD2 (5 bases each). This CDR3 spans 13 amino acids. The V gene lost 4 bases and the J gene lost 4 bases, with 11 bases spanning the gap. Germline-derived CDR1 and CDR2 are SGHDT and YYEEEE. CDR3 in amino acids: CASSLPGTETQYF. The CDR3 DNA is TGTGCCAGCAGCCTTCCCGGGACAGAGACCCAGTACTTC. The variable domain in full, with the rest retrieved from reference TRBV5-6 and TRBJ2-5, is DAGVTQSPTHLIKTRGQQVTLRCSPKSGHDTVSWYQQALGQGPQFIFQYYEEEERQRGNFPDRFSGHQFPNYSSELNVNALLLGDSALYLCASSLPGTETQYFGPGTRLLVL.

The V and J genes are TRBV30 and TRBJ1-2; 7 positions agree with TRBD1. The CDR3 length is 13 residues. The V segment lost 8 bases and the J segment 2 bases; nucleotides outside the gene matches: 8. Germline V gene data show CDR1 as GTSNPN and CDR2 as SVGIG (reference sequence). CDR3: CAGGQRGNYGYTF. The DNA for the CDR3 is TGTGCCGGGGGACAGCGCGGGAACTATGGCTACACCTTC.

The rearrangement uses TRBV18 and TRBJ2-1, with D possibly matching TRBD2 (5 bases). This CDR3 spans 18 amino acids. V was clipped by 3 bases and J by 3 bases, with 21 bases between them. Germline V gives CDR1 KGHSH, CDR2 LQKENI. CDR3 coding DNA: TGTGCCAGCTCACCTAATTCGCCCATGTGGGAGCACTACAATGAGCAGTTCTTC. This encodes CASSPNSPMWEHYNEQFF.

V and J are TRBV7-9 and TRBJ1-1; no firm D call. CDR3 length: 15 residues. Germline CDR1 is SEHNR and CDR2 is FQNEAQ (reference sequence). Trimming left V 1 base short and J 0 bases short, with 9 bases between. The CDR3: CASSLGGTMNTEAFF. CDR3 nucleotides: TGTGCCAGCAGCTTAGGGGGTACGATGAACACTGAAGCTTTCTTT. Complete variable domain (other parts from reference TRBV7-9 and TRBJ1-1): DTGVSQNPRHKITKRGQNVTFRCDPISEHNRLYWYRQTLGQGPEFLTYFQNEAQLEKSRLLSDRFSAERPKGSFSTLEIQRTEQGDSAMYLCASSLGGTMNTEAFFGQGTRLTVV.

Details on this clone: The sample carries other DNA sequences with the same CDR3. This chain joins TRBV18 and TRBJ1-5, with unresolved D. Germline V gene data show CDR1 as KGHSH and CDR2 as LQKENI. The V end was cut by 6 bases, the J end by 7 bases, with 13 bases between. The CDR3 has 13 amino acids. This CDR3 is CASSPGSEQPQHF. DNA for the CDR3: TGTGCCAGCTCCCCCGGGAGTGAGCAGCCCCAGCATTTT.